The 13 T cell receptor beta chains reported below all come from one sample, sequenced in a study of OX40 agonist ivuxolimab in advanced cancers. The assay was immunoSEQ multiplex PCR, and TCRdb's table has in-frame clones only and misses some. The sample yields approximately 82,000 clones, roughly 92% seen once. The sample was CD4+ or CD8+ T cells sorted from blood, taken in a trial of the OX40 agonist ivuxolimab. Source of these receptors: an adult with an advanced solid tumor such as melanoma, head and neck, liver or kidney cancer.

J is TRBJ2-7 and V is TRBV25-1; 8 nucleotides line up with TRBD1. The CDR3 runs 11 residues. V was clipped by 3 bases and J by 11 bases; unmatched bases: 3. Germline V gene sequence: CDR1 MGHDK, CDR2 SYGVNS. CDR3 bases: TGTGCCAGCAGTGACGTGACAGGGGAGTACTTC. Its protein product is CASSDVTGEYF.

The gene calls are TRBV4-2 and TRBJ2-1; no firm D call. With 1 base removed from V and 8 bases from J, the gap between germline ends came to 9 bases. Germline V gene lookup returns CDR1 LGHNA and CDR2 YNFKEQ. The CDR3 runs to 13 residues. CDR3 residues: CASSQVSSDEQFF. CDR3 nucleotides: TGTGCCAGCAGCCAAGTTTCCAGCGATGAGCAGTTCTTC.

The CDR3 sequence: CASSQMGEQYF. CDR3 nucleotide sequence: TGTGCCAGCAGTCAGATGGGGGAGCAGTACTTC. The rearrangement uses TRBV28 and TRBJ2-7; D call uncertain. The CDR3 has 11 amino acids. Per germline, CDR1 MDHEN and CDR2 SYDVKM. Trimming cost V 5 bases and J 7 bases, with 9 bases left between them.

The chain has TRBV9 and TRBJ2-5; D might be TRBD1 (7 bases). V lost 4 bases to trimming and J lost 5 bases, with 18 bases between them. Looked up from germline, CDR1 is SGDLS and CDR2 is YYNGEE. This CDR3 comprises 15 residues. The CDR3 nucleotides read TGTGCCAGCAGCCTCGGTGCAGGGGGGCAGGAGACCCAGTACTTC. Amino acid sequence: CASSLGAGGQETQYF.

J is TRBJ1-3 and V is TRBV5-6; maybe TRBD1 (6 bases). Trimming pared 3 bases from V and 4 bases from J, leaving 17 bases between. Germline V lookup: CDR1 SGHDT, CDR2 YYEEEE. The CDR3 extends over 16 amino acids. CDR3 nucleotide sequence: TGTGCCAGCAGCTCGACAGGCCAAGTACCCGGAAACACCATATATTTT. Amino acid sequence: CASSSTGQVPGNTIYF.

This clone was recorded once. The CDR3 sequence is CASSLNGRSPETQYF. Here the CDR3 DNA reads TGCGCCAGCAGCTTAAACGGCAGGTCCCCCGAGACCCAGTACTTC. The V gene is TRBV5-1, the J gene TRBJ2-5; D is unresolved. Germline CDR1 and CDR2: SGHRS and YFSETQ. The CDR3 length is 15 residues. V was clipped by 2 bases and J by 5 bases, with 16 bases between them.

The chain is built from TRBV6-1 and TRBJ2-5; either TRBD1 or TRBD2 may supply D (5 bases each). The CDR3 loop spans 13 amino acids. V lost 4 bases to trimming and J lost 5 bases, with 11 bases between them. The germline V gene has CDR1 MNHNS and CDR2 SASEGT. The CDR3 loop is CASSARGGETQYF. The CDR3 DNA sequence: TGTGCCAGCAGTGCAAGGGGCGGGGAGACCCAGTACTTC.

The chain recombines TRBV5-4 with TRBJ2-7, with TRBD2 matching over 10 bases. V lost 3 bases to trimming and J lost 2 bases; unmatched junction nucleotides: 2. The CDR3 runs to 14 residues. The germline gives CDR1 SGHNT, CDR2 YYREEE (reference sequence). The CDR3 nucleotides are TGTGCCAGCAGCTGGACTAGCGGAGCCTACGAGCAGTACTTC. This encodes CASSWTSGAYEQYF.

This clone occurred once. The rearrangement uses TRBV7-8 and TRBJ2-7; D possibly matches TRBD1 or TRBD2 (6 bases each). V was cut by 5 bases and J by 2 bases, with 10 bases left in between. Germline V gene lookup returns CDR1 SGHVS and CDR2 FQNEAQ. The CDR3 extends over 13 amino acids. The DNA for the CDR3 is TGTGCCAGCAGCCGCGGGACAACCTACGAGCAGTACTTC. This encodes CASSRGTTYEQYF. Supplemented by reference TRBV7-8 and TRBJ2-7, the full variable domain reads GAGVSQSPRYKVAKRGQDVALRCDPISGHVSLFWYQQALGQGPEFLTYFQNEAQLDKSGLPSDRFFAERPEGSVSTLKIQRTQQEDSAVYLCASSRGTTYEQYFGPGTRLTVT.

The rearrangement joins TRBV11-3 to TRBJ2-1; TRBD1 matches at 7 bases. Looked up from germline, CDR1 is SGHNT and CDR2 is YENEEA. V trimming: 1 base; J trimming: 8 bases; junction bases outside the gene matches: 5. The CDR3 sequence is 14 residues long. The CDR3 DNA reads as TGTGCCAGCAGCTTAGGAGGGGGCTCTGATGAGCAGTTCTTC. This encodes CASSLGGGSDEQFF.

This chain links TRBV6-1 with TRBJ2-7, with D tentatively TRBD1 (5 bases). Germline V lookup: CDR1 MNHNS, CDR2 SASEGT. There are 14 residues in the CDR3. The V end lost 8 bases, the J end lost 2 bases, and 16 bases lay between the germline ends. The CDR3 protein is CASASGQAPYEQYF. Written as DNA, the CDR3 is TGTGCCAGCGCCTCAGGACAAGCGCCCTACGAGCAGTACTTC.

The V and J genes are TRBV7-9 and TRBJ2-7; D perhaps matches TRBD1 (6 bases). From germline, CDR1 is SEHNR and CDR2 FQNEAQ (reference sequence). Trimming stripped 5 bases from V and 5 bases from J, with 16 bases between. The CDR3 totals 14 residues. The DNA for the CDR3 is TGTGCCAGCAGCCTCGGGACAATAGTCGACGAGCAGTACTTC. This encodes CASSLGTIVDEQYF.

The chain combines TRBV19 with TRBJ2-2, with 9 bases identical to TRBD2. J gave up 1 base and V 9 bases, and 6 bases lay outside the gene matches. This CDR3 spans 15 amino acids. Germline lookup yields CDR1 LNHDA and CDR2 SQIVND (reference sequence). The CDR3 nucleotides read TGTGCCAGCACGCTACTAGCGGGGAACACCGGGGAGCTGTTTTTT. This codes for CASTLLAGNTGELFF.